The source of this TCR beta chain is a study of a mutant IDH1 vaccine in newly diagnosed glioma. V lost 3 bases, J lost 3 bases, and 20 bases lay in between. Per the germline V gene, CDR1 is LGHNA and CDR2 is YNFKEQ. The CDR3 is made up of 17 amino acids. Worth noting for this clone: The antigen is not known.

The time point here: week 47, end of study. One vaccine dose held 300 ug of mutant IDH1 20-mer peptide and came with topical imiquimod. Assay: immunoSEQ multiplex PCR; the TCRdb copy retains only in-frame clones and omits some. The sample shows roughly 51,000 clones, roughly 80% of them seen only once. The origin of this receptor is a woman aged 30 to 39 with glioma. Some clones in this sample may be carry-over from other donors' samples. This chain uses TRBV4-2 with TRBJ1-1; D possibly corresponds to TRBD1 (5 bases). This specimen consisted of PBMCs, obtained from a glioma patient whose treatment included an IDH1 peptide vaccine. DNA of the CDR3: TGTGCCAGCAGCCAGCCCGGGGGTCTCTTATCGGACACTGAAGCTTTCTTT. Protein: CASSQPGGLLSDTEAFF.